The sequence of this TCR beta chain was determined in a study of cytomegalovirus exposure and HLA in healthy donors. This CDR3 has 16 residues. Germline V gene lookup returns CDR1 SGDLS and CDR2 YYNGEE. J was trimmed by 0 bases and V by 2 bases; bases with no gene match: 7. 60 Vbeta and 13 Jbeta primers were used in PCR. The table came from immunoSEQ multiplex PCR; TCRdb's copy has only in-frame clones and leaves some out. Among over 200,000 clones listed, 85% were seen once. The TCR comes from a human donor in good health. Sample: PBMCs. This sequence joins TRBV9 and TRBJ2-7, with TRBD2 matching over 8 bases. DNA for the CDR3: TGTGCCAGCAGCGTGTCGGGAGGGCCTTTCTCCTACGAGCAGTACTTC. Translated: CASSVSGGPFSYEQYF.